The 31 T cell receptor beta chains below were found in one sample sequenced in a study of regulatory T cells in long-lasting Graves disease. Libraries of TCR beta came from iRepertoire HTBI primers plus Arm-PCR of CDR3 regions. Via MiXCR, TCRdb re-called the multiplex PCR reads, giving one row per CDR3 protein. This table holds roughly 500,000 distinct CDR3 sequences, roughly 22% found once. Time point here: persistent/refractory GD, antithyroid drugs over 5 years with positive TRAb. RNA extracted from PBMCs served as the sequencing template. The specimen was peripheral blood mononuclear cells (PBMCs), collected when the disease was refractory, from a patient treated with antithyroid drugs. Receptors were obtained from a female donor with Graves disease.

The table lists this clonotype with many counts. CDR3 in DNA: TGTGCCAGCAGCATAGGGACCCCCCGGACCGAGACCCAGTACTTC. As protein: CASSIGTPRTETQYF. The rearrangement joins TRBV5-5 to TRBJ2-5, with D possibly called TRBD1 or TRBD2 (5 bases each). The V gene's germline CDR1 is SGHKS and CDR2 YYEKEE (reference sequence). The length of the CDR3 is 15 residues. Deletions cut 4 bases from V and 5 bases from J, with 18 bases between.

This clonotype has more than one count but fewer than ten. The V and J genes are TRBV19 and TRBJ2-5; 8 positions agree with TRBD1. Germline V gene sequence: CDR1 LNHDA, CDR2 SQIVND (reference sequence). V shed 3 bases and J 6 bases; nucleotides not matched to a gene: 6. The length of the CDR3 is 14 residues. The CDR3 protein is CASSIPGQEQTQYF. The CDR3 DNA follows: TGTGCCAGTAGTATCCCGGGACAGGAGCAGACCCAGTACTTC.

This clonotype was found many times. This sequence joins TRBV28 and TRBJ1-2, with unresolved D. This CDR3 contains 13 residues. Looked up from germline, CDR1 is MDHEN and CDR2 is SYDVKM. Between the trimmed V and J ends, which lost 5 bases and 3 bases, there was a span of 10 bases. The CDR3 nucleotides read TGTGCCAGCAGTCCGGCGGACCACTATGGCTACACCTTC. Translation gives CASSPADHYGYTF.

This clonotype was recorded many times. The J gene is TRBJ1-1, the V gene TRBV7-2; tentative D call: TRBD1 (5 bases). The CDR3 is made up of 13 amino acids. Germline CDR1 and CDR2: SGHTA and FQGNSA. V lost 0 bases to trimming and J lost 6 bases, with 8 bases between them. The CDR3 region is CASSLAGPPEAFF. CDR3 nucleotides: TGTGCCAGCAGCTTAGCGGGGCCGCCTGAAGCTTTCTTT.

This clonotype was detected many times. The V gene is TRBV12-3 or TRBV12-4, the J gene TRBJ2-3; 11 nucleotides agree with TRBD1. The CDR3 consists of 16 residues. J gave up 5 bases and V 4 bases, and 8 bases lay outside the gene matches. CDR3 in amino acids: CASSWAGTGGGDTQYF. CDR3 nucleotides: TGTGCCAGCAGTTGGGCCGGGACAGGGGGAGGAGATACGCAGTATTTT.

This clonotype came up many times. V usage is TRBV2 and J usage is TRBJ2-2; D gene ambiguous. From germline, CDR1 is SNHLY and CDR2 FYNNEI. This CDR3 has 14 amino acids. The V gene lost 7 bases and the J gene lost 1 base, with 10 bases spanning the gap. The CDR3 DNA sequence: TGTGCCAGCATCAAAAAGGGGAACACCGGGGAGCTGTTTTTT. Translation gives CASIKKGNTGELFF.

The chain carries TRBV6-1 and TRBJ1-1; possibly TRBD1 for D (5 bases). The length of the CDR3 is 15 residues. V shed 5 bases and J shed 6 bases, with 19 bases lying between them. Germline CDR1 is MNHNS and CDR2 is SASEGT. The chain's CDR3 is CASSRVIGEQAEAFF. Written as DNA, the CDR3 is TGTGCCAGCAGTAGGGTAATTGGGGAACAGGCTGAAGCTTTCTTT.

This clonotype was observed at least ten times. The chain uses TRBV29-1 and TRBJ2-5, with 8 bases matching TRBD2. The junction had 4 bases not matched to a gene; V was cut back by 4 bases and J by 3 bases. CDR3 length: 13 residues. CDR1 is SQVTM and CDR2 is ANQGSEA in the germline V gene. CDR3 sequence reads: CSVGNSGKETQYF. CDR3 coding DNA: TGCAGCGTTGGGAATAGCGGGAAAGAGACCCAGTACTTC.

This clonotype appeared a few times. The gene calls are TRBV7-7 and TRBJ2-2; TRBD2 is a possible D gene (6 bases). Germline V gene data show CDR1 as SSHAT and CDR2 as FNYEAQ (reference sequence). The CDR3 is made up of 14 amino acids. The CDR3 nucleotides read TGTGCTTTAGGAGGAGGGTTGAGCACCGGGGAGCTGTTTTTT. Translated, it gives CALGGGLSTGELFF.

The sample holds many counts of this clonotype. The chain combines TRBV6-1 with TRBJ1-2; tentatively, D is TRBD1 (6 bases). Per germline, CDR1 MNHNS and CDR2 SASEGT. This CDR3 has 13 amino acids. V lost 6 bases and J lost 5, with 13 bases in between. The CDR3 DNA follows: TGTGCCAGCAGGAAGGGGGACGAGTATGGCTACACCTTC. The encoded protein is CASRKGDEYGYTF.

On this clonotype: Since a much larger clone is just one base distant, this may be a read error. The gene calls are TRBV7-2 and TRBJ2-7; 8 bases align to TRBD2. The assigned J gene may be wrong: the sequence end matches TRBJ2-5 better. Looked up from germline, CDR1 is SGHTA and CDR2 is FQGNSA. The CDR3 covers 13 residues. CDR3 coding DNA: TGTGCCAGCGGCGTGCTAGCGGGAGAGACCCAGTACTTC. Translation gives CASGVLAGETQYF.

The J gene is TRBJ1-5, the V gene TRBV28; no clear D gene. V lost 2 bases and J 7 bases, leaving 15 bases between the germline ends. The CDR3 runs 15 residues. CDR1 and CDR2 (germline): MDHEN, SYDVKM. CDR3 protein: CASSLSSAVEQPQHF. In DNA, the CDR3 is TGTGCCAGCAGTTTAAGTAGCGCGGTGGAACAGCCCCAGCATTTT.

This clonotype was recorded many times. The chain couples TRBV29-1 to TRBJ1-4; TRBD1 agrees at 9 bases. The germline V gene has CDR1 SQVTM and CDR2 ANQGSEA. The CDR3 has 13 residues. The ends lost 3 bases at V and 8 bases at J; junction bases unmatched: 4. DNA of the CDR3: TGCAGCGTTGAGGAGGACAGGGGAGAAAAACTGTTTTTT. Its protein product is CSVEEDRGEKLFF.

There are a few counts of this clonotype. A much larger clone lies a single base off, so this may be a read error. V is TRBV28 and J is TRBJ2-7; weak D call: TRBD2 (5 bases). There are 15 residues in the CDR3. The V and J ends lost 7 bases and 2 bases respectively, with 18 bases between them. CDR1 MDHEN and CDR2 SYDVKM come from the germline V gene. CDR3 sequence: CASNPTRGKTYEQYF. The DNA of the CDR3 is TGTGCCAGCAACCCCACCCGAGGGAAAACCTACGAGCAGTACTTC.

This clonotype was counted at least ten times. The V call is TRBV7-9, the J call TRBJ2-7, with D perhaps matching TRBD1 (6 bases). The length of the CDR3 is 14 residues. V gave up 5 bases and J gave up 0 bases, with 11 bases separating them. Germline CDR1 SEHNR, CDR2 FQNEAQ (reference sequence). The CDR3 bases are TGTGCCAGCAGCCCGGACAGTAGCTCCTACGAGCAGTACTTC. It yields the protein CASSPDSSSYEQYF.

The CDR3 DNA reads as TGTGCCAGCAGTTCCACGGGGGCTATTGGCAATCAGCCCCAGCATTTT. It specifies CASSSTGAIGNQPQHF. The rearrangement uses TRBV27 and TRBJ1-5, with D perhaps matching TRBD1 (6 bases). Per the germline V gene, CDR1 is MNHEY and CDR2 is SMNVEV (reference sequence). Trimming pared 4 bases from V and 2 bases from J, leaving 15 bases between. The CDR3 spans 16 residues.

This clonotype has ten or more counts. The V gene is TRBV28, the J gene TRBJ2-7; 8 bases are a match to TRBD1. The CDR3 consists of 17 residues. V shed 5 bases, J shed 3 bases, and the junction held 15 bases outside the gene matches. Germline V gene data show CDR1 as MDHEN and CDR2 as SYDVKM. CDR3 nucleotide sequence: TGTGCCAGCAGTACCCGGGACAGGCTCAAACTCTTCTACGAGCAGTACTTC. As protein: CASSTRDRLKLFYEQYF. Filled out from reference TRBV28 and TRBJ2-7, the complete variable domain reads DVKVTQSSRYLVKRTGEKVFLECVQDMDHENMFWYRQDPGLGLRLIYFSYDVKMKEKGDIPEGYSVSREKKERFSLILESASTNQTSMYLCASSTRDRLKLFYEQYFGPGTRLTVT.

This rearrangement joins TRBV2 to TRBJ2-3, with no clear D. Trimming removed 8 bases from V and 3 bases from J, with 6 bases in between. The CDR3 consists of 11 residues. Germline V gene sequence: CDR1 SNHLY, CDR2 FYNNEI. The CDR3 region is CASGLTDTQYF. Here the CDR3 DNA reads TGTGCCAGCGGGCTTACAGATACGCAGTATTTT.

This clonotype was seen more than once but under ten times. The chain has TRBV28 and TRBJ2-3, with 7 bases lining up with TRBD1. Germline CDR1 reads MDHEN; CDR2 reads SYDVKM. J lost 3 bases, V lost 4 bases, and 4 bases had no gene match. This CDR3 comprises 14 residues. CDR3 in amino acids: CASSSGQRTDTQYF. The CDR3 nucleotides are TGTGCCAGCAGTTCGGGACAGCGGACAGATACGCAGTATTTT.

The table lists this clonotype with a few counts. This sequence joins TRBV7-9 and TRBJ2-5, with 8 bases aligning to TRBD2. The germline V gene encodes CDR1 SEHNR and CDR2 FQNEAQ (reference sequence). The CDR3 extends over 15 amino acids. Germline trimming cut 5 bases from V and 5 bases from J; bases unmatched to any gene: 10. This CDR3 reads CASSTGAGAAETQYF. CDR3 DNA sequence: TGTGCCAGCAGCACCGGAGCGGGAGCCGCGGAGACCCAGTACTTC. Variable domain in full (rest from reference TRBV7-9 and TRBJ2-5): DTGVSQNPRHKITKRGQNVTFRCDPISEHNRLYWYRQTLGQGPEFLTYFQNEAQLEKSRLLSDRFSAERPKGSFSTLEIQRTEQGDSAMYLCASSTGAGAAETQYFGPGTRLLVL.

This chain uses TRBV4-3 with TRBJ2-7; 10 bases align to TRBD2. The CDR3 totals 18 residues. V dropped 0 bases and J dropped 7; count of bases not matched to a gene: 15. In germline, CDR1 is LGHNA, CDR2 YSLEER. The CDR3 nucleotides read TGCGCCAGCAGCCAAGAGAGGTCTTCAGCGGGAGGGCCGCGTGAGCAGTACTTC. Translated: CASSQERSSAGGPREQYF.

This clonotype occurred a few times. The gene calls are TRBV18 and TRBJ1-1, with a possible D match to TRBD1 (5 bases). Germline lookup yields CDR1 KGHSH and CDR2 LQKENI. The CDR3 totals 14 residues. V was trimmed by 4 bases and J by 5 bases, leaving 14 bases between them. The chain's CDR3 is CASSRGGGRTEAFF. The DNA for the CDR3 is TGTGCCAGCTCACGGGGCGGGGGGAGGACTGAAGCTTTCTTT.

This clonotype was counted a few times. V gene TRBV20-1 combines with J gene TRBJ2-2; perhaps TRBD1 as D (5 bases). Per germline, CDR1 DFQATT and CDR2 SNEGSKA (reference sequence). The CDR3 extends over 11 amino acids. Deletions cut 6 bases from V and 7 bases from J, with 9 bases between. CDR3 sequence: CSAAGNGELFF. As DNA, the CDR3 is TGCAGTGCAGCAGGGAACGGGGAGCTGTTTTTT.

This clonotype was counted a few times. V gene TRBV20-1 combines with J gene TRBJ1-5; D uncertain. V lost 1 base to trimming and J lost 1 base, with 11 bases between them. Germline V gene lookup returns CDR1 DFQATT and CDR2 SNEGSKA (reference sequence). The length of the CDR3 is 15 residues. In DNA, the CDR3 is TGCAGTGCTAGAGTTGCGGGCCAGAGCAATCAGCCCCAGCATTTT. Protein product: CSARVAGQSNQPQHF.

The chain joins TRBV12-3 or TRBV12-4 to TRBJ1-1; a possible D gene is TRBD1 (5 bases). Trimming took off 5 bases at V and 1 base at J, with 14 bases between the two ends. The CDR3 consists of 15 residues. In DNA, the CDR3 is TGTGCCAGCAGTCCCTGGGGGAGGGGGAACACTGAAGCTTTCTTT. This translates into CASSPWGRGNTEAFF.

The chain is built from TRBV20-1 and TRBJ2-1; weak D call: TRBD2 (5 bases). The germline CDR1 and CDR2 sequences are DFQATT and SNEGSKA (reference sequence). The CDR3 contains 13 residues. V lost 1 base to trimming and J lost 8 bases, with 12 bases between them. The CDR3 here is CSARVPVGDEQFF. DNA of the CDR3: TGCAGTGCTAGAGTCCCCGTGGGAGATGAGCAGTTCTTC.

This clonotype has only a few counts. The V call is TRBV10-3, the J call TRBJ1-4; no reliable D call. The CDR3 contains 13 residues. V was clipped by 11 bases and J by 8 bases, with 18 bases between them. Germline V lookup: CDR1 ENHRY, CDR2 SYGVKD. The CDR3 region is CASRTARREKLFF. The CDR3 nucleotides are TGTGCCTCTAGGACGGCCCGGAGGGAAAAACTGTTTTTT.

The CDR3 sequence: CSVEDRLGGADHWETQYF. The CDR3 DNA follows: TGCAGCGTTGAAGATCGATTAGGGGGGGCGGATCATTGGGAGACCCAGTACTTC. The chain links TRBV29-1 to TRBJ2-5; D possibly corresponds to TRBD2 (7 bases). Germline loops: CDR1 SQVTM, CDR2 ANQGSEA. This CDR3 has 18 amino acids. The V end lost 0 bases, the J end lost 5 bases, and 25 bases lay between the germline ends. Variable domain in full (rest from reference TRBV29-1 and TRBJ2-5): SAVISQKPSRDICQRGTSLTIQCQVDSQVTMMFWYRQQPGQSLTLIATANQGSEATYESGFVIDKFPISRPNLTFSTLTVSNMSPEDSSIYLCSVEDRLGGADHWETQYFGPGTRLLVL.

This clonotype was recorded many times. This chain uses TRBV15 with TRBJ2-7, with D possibly being TRBD2 (5 bases). CDR3 length equals 16 residues. Trimming pared 2 bases from V and 0 bases from J, leaving 14 bases between. Germline-derived CDR1 and CDR2 are LNHNV and YYDKDF (reference sequence). Here the CDR3 reads CATSRLSGASSYEQYF. The CDR3 coding sequence is TGTGCCACCAGCAGACTAAGCGGCGCCAGCTCCTACGAGCAGTACTTC.

This clonotype was recorded many times. V is TRBV19 and J is TRBJ2-5, with 14 bases aligning to TRBD2. J gave up 4 bases and V 2 bases, and 9 bases lay outside the gene matches. This CDR3 comprises 18 residues. Germline V lookup: CDR1 LNHDA, CDR2 SQIVND (reference sequence). CDR3 in DNA: TGTGCCAGTAGTATATGGGGAAAAGGACTAGCGGGAGGAGAGACCCAGTACTTC. Amino acid sequence: CASSIWGKGLAGGETQYF.

For this clonotype: Given the absence of the conserved phenylalanine or tryptophan at the CDR3 end, a read error is likely. This chain uses TRBV6-5 with TRBJ1-2, with a weak D call TRBD1 (6 bases). The CDR3 spans 14 residues. CDR1 is MNHEY, CDR2 SVGAGI, per germline. Trimming cost V 0 bases and J 8 bases, with 13 bases left between them. CDR3 region: CASSYSIPGAGYTL. In DNA, the CDR3 is TGTGCCAGCAGTTACTCGATTCCAGGGGCCGGCTACACCCTC.